This passage covers 11 T cell receptor beta chains from one sample sequenced in a study of shared clonotypes between healthy human individuals. Assay used: immunoSEQ multiplex PCR; TCRdb lists only in-frame clones, some missing. The table has over a million clones, around 97% seen once. The sequenced sample was naive CD4+ T cells sorted from blood. Subset defined: CD45RA+ positively selected. The receptors were gathered from a young man in good health.

V and J are TRBV11-3 and TRBJ2-5, with unresolved D. The CDR3 covers 13 residues. Trimming stripped 2 bases from V and 4 bases from J, with 8 bases between. Per the germline V gene, CDR1 is SGHNT and CDR2 is YENEEA. Written as DNA, the CDR3 is TGTGCCAGCAGCTTACTTCCAGGAGAGACCCAGTACTTC. It encodes CASSLLPGETQYF.

The gene calls are TRBV6-1 and TRBJ1-2; D possibly corresponds to TRBD1 (5 bases). Trimming removed 5 bases from V and 3 bases from J, with 16 bases in between. The CDR3 totals 15 residues. Germline CDR1 MNHNS, CDR2 SASEGT. The CDR3 DNA sequence: TGTGCCAGCAGTCCAAAGCGTGGGGGGGACTATGGCTACACCTTC. Translated: CASSPKRGGDYGYTF.

The CDR3 DNA follows: TGTGCCAGCAGCGTCGCCGGGACAGGGCCCCCTTACGAGCAGTACTTC. This translates into CASSVAGTGPPYEQYF. This sequence joins TRBV9 and TRBJ2-7; 9 bases agree with TRBD1. The V gene's germline CDR1 is SGDLS and CDR2 YYNGEE. The CDR3 is 16 residues long. Germline trimming cut 2 bases from V and 4 bases from J; bases unmatched to any gene: 10.

The gene calls are TRBV11-2 and TRBJ2-7; a weak D match, TRBD2 (5 bases). Trimming removed 3 bases at V and 0 bases at J, with 12 bases between. This CDR3 comprises 15 residues. CDR1 and CDR2 from the germline V gene are SGHAT and FQNNGV. CDR3 loop: CASSLDGIRSYEQYF. The CDR3 DNA is TGTGCCAGCAGCTTGGACGGGATACGCTCCTACGAGCAGTACTTC.

As concerns this clone: Other DNA sequences in the sample encode the same CDR3. The J gene is TRBJ2-3, the V gene TRBV7-2, with a weak D call TRBD2 (5 bases). Germline CDR1 is SGHTA and CDR2 is FQGNSA. V gave up 3 bases and J gave up 4 bases, with 8 bases separating them. The CDR3 is made up of 13 amino acids. CDR3 bases: TGTGCCAGCAGCTTGGCGGGTTCAGATACGCAGTATTTT. It codes for CASSLAGSDTQYF.

V is TRBV5-1 and J is TRBJ1-4, with D perhaps matching TRBD1 (6 bases). CDR1 is SGHRS and CDR2 is YFSETQ in the germline V gene. V was clipped by 4 bases and J by 6 bases, with 13 bases between them. The CDR3 runs to 14 residues. The CDR3 sequence: CASSLRGGDEKLFF. CDR3 sequence (DNA): TGCGCCAGCAGCCTCAGGGGAGGAGATGAAAAACTGTTTTTT.

The chain couples TRBV5-8 to TRBJ2-7, with D perhaps matching TRBD1 (6 bases). The CDR3 loop spans 14 amino acids. V lost 0 bases and J 0 bases, leaving 7 bases between the germline ends. The V gene's germline CDR1 is SGHTS and CDR2 YDEGEE. Written as DNA, the CDR3 is TGTGCCAGCAGCTTGGAGGACAGCTCCTACGAGCAGTACTTC. Protein: CASSLEDSSYEQYF. The full variable domain, rest sourced from reference TRBV5-8 and TRBJ2-7, is EAGVTQSPTHLIKTRGQQATLRCSPISGHTSVYWYQQALGLGLQFLLWYDEGEERNRGNFPPRFSGRQFPNYSSELNVNALELEDSALYLCASSLEDSSYEQYFGPGTRLTVT.

This rearrangement joins TRBV15 to TRBJ2-1, with D perhaps matching TRBD1 or TRBD2 (5 bases each). In germline, CDR1 is LNHNV, CDR2 YYDKDF (reference sequence). V lost 4 bases, J lost 10 bases, and 11 bases lay in between. This CDR3 spans 12 amino acids. The CDR3 spells CATSTARGEQFF. In DNA form, the CDR3 reads TGTGCCACCAGCACCGCCCGGGGCGAGCAGTTCTTC.

The DNA for the CDR3 is TGCGCCAGCAGCAGGGGACTAGCGGGAATGAGCTCCTACGAGCAGTACTTC. This codes for CASSRGLAGMSSYEQYF. The rearrangement uses TRBV5-1 and TRBJ2-7, with 13 bases lining up with TRBD2. CDR1 SGHRS and CDR2 YFSETQ come from the germline V gene. Trimming removed 4 bases from V and 0 bases from J; junction bases left unmatched: 7. The CDR3 contains 17 residues.

The chain recombines TRBV6-5 with TRBJ1-1, with D perhaps matching TRBD1 (5 bases). V lost 6 bases, J lost 4 bases, and 12 bases lay in between. CDR1 MNHEY and CDR2 SVGAGI come from the germline V gene. The length of the CDR3 is 13 residues. DNA for the CDR3: TGTGCCAGCAGCCACCGGGGGGGCACTGAAGCTTTCTTT. Protein product: CASSHRGGTEAFF.

This chain joins TRBV27 and TRBJ1-2; no clear D gene. CDR3 size: 13 residues. In germline, CDR1 is MNHEY, CDR2 SMNVEV (reference sequence). The germline V and J ends were trimmed by 3 bases and 4 bases, with 9 bases remaining between them. The CDR3 nucleotides are TGTGCCAGCAGTTTGGGTCGGATCTATGGCTACACCTTC. Protein sequence: CASSLGRIYGYTF.